This entry is about one T cell receptor beta chain. These data belong to a study of blood T cell repertoires in COVID-19. Study-wide background: COVID-19 samples, acute and convalescent, were from the United States, Italy and Spain.

The CDR3 has 18 amino acids. Looked up from germline, CDR1 is SGDLS and CDR2 is YYNGEE. After removal of 3 bases from V and 0 bases from J, the junction contained 5 bases not matched to a gene. Generated by immunoSEQ multiplex PCR, the TCRdb table keeps only in-frame clones and is missing some. The sample comprises a few hundred thousand clones, roughly 90% of which are singletons, and just under 9.5% rests with the top ten. The clonotype comes from a man between 18 and 35 years old with active or convalescent COVID-19. The specimen sequenced was peripheral blood. The V and J genes are TRBV9 and TRBJ2-2; 13 nucleotides align to TRBD2. CDR3 coding DNA: TGTGCCAGCAGCGAGGGACTAGCGGGGTCCACGAACACCGGGGAGCTGTTTTTT. Protein: CASSEGLAGSTNTGELFF.